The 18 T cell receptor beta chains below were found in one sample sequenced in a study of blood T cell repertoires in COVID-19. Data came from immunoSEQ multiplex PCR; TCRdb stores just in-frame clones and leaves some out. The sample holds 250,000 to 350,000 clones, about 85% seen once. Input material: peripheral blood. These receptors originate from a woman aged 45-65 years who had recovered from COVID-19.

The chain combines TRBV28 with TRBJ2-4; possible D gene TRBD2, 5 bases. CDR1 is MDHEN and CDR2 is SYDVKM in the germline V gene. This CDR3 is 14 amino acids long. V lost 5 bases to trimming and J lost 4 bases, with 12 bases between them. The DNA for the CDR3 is TGTGCCAGCAGTCCCCAGCGGTCTAAAAACATTCAGTACTTC. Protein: CASSPQRSKNIQYF.

CDR3 coding DNA: TGTGCCAGCAGTCCGGGGACAGGGGGCGAAGCTTTCTTT. Translation: CASSPGTGGEAFF. V usage is TRBV6-5 and J usage is TRBJ1-1; 12 nucleotides agree with TRBD1. The germline CDR1 and CDR2 sequences are MNHEY and SVGAGI. J lost 8 bases, V lost 5 bases, and 3 bases had no gene match. This CDR3 spans 13 amino acids.

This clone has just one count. The CDR3 coding sequence is TGCGCCAGCAGCCAATTCTTTCCGGGACACCCCAACTATGGCTACACCTTC. Protein: CASSQFFPGHPNYGYTF. This rearrangement joins TRBV4-1 to TRBJ1-2; tentatively, D is TRBD1 (6 bases). This CDR3 is 17 amino acids long. Trimming left V 2 bases short and J 2 bases short, with 18 bases between. The germline V gene has CDR1 MGHRA and CDR2 YSYEKL.

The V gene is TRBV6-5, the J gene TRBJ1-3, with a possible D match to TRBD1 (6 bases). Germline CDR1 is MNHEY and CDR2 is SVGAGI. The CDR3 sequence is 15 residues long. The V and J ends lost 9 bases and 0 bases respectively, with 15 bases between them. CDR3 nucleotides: TGTGCCAGTCGGAGGACAGCCCTCTCTGGAAACACCATATATTTT. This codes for CASRRTALSGNTIYF.

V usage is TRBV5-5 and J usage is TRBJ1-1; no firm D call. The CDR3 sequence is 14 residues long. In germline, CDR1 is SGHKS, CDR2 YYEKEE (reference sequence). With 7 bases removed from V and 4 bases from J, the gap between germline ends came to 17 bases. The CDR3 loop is CASRQMRVLTEAFF. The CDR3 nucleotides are TGTGCCAGCCGCCAGATGCGGGTTCTCACTGAAGCTTTCTTT.

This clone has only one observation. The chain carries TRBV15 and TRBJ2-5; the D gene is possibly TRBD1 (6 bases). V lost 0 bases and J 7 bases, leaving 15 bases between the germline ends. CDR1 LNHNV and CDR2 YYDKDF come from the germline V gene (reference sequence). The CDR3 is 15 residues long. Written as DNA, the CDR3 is TGTGCCACCAGCAGAGATCTCACAGGGAGCGGGACCCAGTACTTC. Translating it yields CATSRDLTGSGTQYF.

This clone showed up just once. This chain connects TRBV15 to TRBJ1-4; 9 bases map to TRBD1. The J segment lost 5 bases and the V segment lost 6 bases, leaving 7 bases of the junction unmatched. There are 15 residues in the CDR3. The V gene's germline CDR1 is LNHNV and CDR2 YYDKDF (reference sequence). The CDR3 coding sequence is TGTGCCACCAGGCATCCCGGGACAGGGAATGAAAAACTGTTTTTT. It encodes CATRHPGTGNEKLFF.

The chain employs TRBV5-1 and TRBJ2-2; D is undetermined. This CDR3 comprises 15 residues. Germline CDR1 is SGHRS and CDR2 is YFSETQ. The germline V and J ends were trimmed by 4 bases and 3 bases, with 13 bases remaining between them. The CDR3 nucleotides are TGCGCCAGCAGCCCGCGGTCTCCCCACACCGGGGAGCTGTTTTTT. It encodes CASSPRSPHTGELFF.

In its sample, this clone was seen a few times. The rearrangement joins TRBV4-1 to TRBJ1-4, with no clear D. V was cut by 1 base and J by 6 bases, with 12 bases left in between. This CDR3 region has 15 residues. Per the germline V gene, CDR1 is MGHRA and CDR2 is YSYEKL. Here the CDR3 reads CASSQGRQRDEKLFF. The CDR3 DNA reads TGCGCCAGCAGCCAAGGGCGCCAGCGTGATGAAAAACTGTTTTTT.

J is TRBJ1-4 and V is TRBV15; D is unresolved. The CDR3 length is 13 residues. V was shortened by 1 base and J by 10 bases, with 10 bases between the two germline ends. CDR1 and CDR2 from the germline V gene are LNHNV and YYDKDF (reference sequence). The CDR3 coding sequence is TGTGCCACCAGCAGAGTATTAGGAGGAAAACTGTTTTTT. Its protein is CATSRVLGGKLFF.

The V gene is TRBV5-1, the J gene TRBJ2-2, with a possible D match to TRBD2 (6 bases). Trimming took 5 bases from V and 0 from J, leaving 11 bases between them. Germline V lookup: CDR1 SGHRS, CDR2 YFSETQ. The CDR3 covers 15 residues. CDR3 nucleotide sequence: TGCGCCAGCAGAGCACTAGCTTCGAACACCGGGGAGCTGTTTTTT. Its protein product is CASRALASNTGELFF.

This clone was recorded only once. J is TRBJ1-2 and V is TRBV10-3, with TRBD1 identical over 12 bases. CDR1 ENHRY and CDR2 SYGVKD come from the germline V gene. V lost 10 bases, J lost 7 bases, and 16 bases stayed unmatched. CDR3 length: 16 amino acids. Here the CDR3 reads CATGGGGQGAVGGYTF. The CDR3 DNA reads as TGTGCCACCGGAGGGGGGGGACAGGGGGCTGTTGGTGGCTACACCTTC.

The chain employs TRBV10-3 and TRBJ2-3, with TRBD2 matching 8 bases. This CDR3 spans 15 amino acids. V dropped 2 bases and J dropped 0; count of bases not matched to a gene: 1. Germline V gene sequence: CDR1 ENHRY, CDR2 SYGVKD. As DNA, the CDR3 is TGTGCCATCAGTGAGCGGACTAGCAGCACAGATACGCAGTATTTT. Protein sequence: CAISERTSSTDTQYF.

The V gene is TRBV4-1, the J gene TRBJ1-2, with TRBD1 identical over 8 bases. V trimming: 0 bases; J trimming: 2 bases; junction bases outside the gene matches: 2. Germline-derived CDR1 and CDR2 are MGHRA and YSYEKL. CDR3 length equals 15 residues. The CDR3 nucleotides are TGCGCCAGCAGCCAAGAGAGGACAGGGAACTATGGCTACACCTTC. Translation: CASSQERTGNYGYTF.

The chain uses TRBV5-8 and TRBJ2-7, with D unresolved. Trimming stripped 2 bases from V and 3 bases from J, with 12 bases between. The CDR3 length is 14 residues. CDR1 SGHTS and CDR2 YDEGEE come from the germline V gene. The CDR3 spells CASSFSRLLYEQYF. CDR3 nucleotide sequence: TGTGCCAGCAGCTTTTCCAGGCTACTCTACGAGCAGTACTTC.

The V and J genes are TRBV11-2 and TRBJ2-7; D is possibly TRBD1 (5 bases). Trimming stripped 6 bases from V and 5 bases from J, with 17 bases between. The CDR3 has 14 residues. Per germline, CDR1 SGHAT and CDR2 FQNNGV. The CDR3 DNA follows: TGTGCCAGCAGACAACTTAGCAGGGTTGACGAGCAGTACTTC. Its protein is CASRQLSRVDEQYF.

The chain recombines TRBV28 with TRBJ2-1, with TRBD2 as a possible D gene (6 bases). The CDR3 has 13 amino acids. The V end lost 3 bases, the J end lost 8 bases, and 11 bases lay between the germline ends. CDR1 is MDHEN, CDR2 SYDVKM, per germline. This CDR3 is CASSFQEGHEQFF. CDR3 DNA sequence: TGTGCCAGCAGTTTTCAGGAGGGGCATGAGCAGTTCTTC.

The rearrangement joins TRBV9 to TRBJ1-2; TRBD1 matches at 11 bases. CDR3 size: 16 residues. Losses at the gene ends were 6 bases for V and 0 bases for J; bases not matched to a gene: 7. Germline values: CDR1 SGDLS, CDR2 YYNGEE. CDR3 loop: CASKGTGGSTNYGYTF. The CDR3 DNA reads TGTGCCAGCAAGGGGACAGGGGGTTCTACTAACTATGGCTACACCTTC.